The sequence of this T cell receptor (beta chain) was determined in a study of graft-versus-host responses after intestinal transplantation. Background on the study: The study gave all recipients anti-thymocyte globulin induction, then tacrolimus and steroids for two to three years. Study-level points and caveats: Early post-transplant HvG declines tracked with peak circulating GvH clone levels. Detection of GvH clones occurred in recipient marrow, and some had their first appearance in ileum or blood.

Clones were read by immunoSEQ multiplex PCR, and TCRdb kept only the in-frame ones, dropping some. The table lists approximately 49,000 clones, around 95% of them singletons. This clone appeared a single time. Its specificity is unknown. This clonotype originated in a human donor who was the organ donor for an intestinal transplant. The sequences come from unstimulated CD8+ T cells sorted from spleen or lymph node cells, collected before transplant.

DNA for the CDR3: TGTGCCAGCAGGCCCCAGTGGGGGGGGGACACTGAAGCTTTCTTT. Translated: CASRPQWGGDTEAFF. The chain links TRBV6-5 to TRBJ1-1; D possibly corresponds to TRBD1 (5 bases). The germline gives CDR1 MNHEY, CDR2 SVGAGI. The V gene lost 6 bases and the J gene lost 3 bases, with 17 bases spanning the gap. The CDR3 is 15 residues long.